The TCR beta chain described here comes from a study of blood T cell repertoires in COVID-19. Whole-study context: The samples span acute and convalescent COVID-19 from the United States, Italy and Spain.

The protocol was immunoSEQ multiplex PCR, while the TCRdb copy is restricted to in-frame clones and leaves out a portion. The sample yields tens of thousands of clones, 75% to 90% seen once. Germline CDR1 DFQATT, CDR2 SNEGSKA (reference sequence). The CDR3 has 16 residues. The ends were cut back, 3 bases at V and 3 bases at J, with 20 bases in the middle. The chain is built from TRBV20-1 and TRBJ1-1; D perhaps matches TRBD1 (5 bases). This clonotype was obtained from a man in his forties or fifties with active or convalescent COVID-19. Sequenced input: peripheral blood. CDR3 amino acids: CSASLGPSKGYTEAFF. The DNA of the CDR3 is TGCAGTGCTAGTTTGGGGCCGAGTAAGGGGTACACTGAAGCTTTCTTT.